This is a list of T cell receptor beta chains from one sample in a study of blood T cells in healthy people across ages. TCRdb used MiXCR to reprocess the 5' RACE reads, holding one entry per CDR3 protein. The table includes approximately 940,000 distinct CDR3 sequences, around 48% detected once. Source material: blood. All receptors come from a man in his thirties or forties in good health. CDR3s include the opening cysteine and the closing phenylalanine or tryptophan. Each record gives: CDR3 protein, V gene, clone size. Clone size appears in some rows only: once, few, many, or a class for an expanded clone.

CDR3 protein: CASRRQGGDEQFF
V gene: TRBV6-5
clone size: NA

CDR3 protein: CAWGQGTDTQYF
V gene: TRBV30
clone size: NA

CDR3 protein: CASSSFAGSEQYF
V gene: TRBV27
clone size: NA

CDR3 protein: CASSSASGPAETQYF
V gene: TRBV28
clone size: few

CDR3 protein: CASSLRTGLNSPLHF
V gene: TRBV7-9
clone size: NA

CDR3 protein: CASSPRGFDEKLFF
V gene: TRBV11-2
clone size: NA

CDR3 protein: CSAPPSGATDTQYF
V gene: TRBV20-1
clone size: NA

CDR3 protein: CASSVGGGGISYNEQFF
V gene: TRBV9
clone size: NA

CDR3 protein: CASSQDSANYNEQFF
V gene: TRBV3-1
clone size: NA

CDR3 protein: CASSSGLAGRDTQYF
V gene: TRBV7-3
clone size: NA

CDR3 protein: CASSLSRGPPSTDTQYF
V gene: TRBV27
clone size: NA

CDR3 protein: CAISEPGTGGGEQFF
V gene: TRBV10-3
clone size: few

CDR3 protein: CASSPGLFSNQPQHF
V gene: TRBV3-1
clone size: many

CDR3 protein: CASSFVLTEQETQYF
V gene: TRBV12-3/TRBV12-4
clone size: NA

CDR3 protein: CSAPTGSTETQYF
V gene: TRBV20-1
clone size: NA

CDR3 protein: CASSFRPAGGLTYNEQFF
V gene: TRBV7-6
clone size: few

CDR3 protein: CASSLVGLRSYNEQFF
V gene: TRBV5-1
clone size: NA

CDR3 protein: CASSPDRLKQYF
V gene: TRBV6-5
clone size: NA

CDR3 protein: CATSVAVDYNEQFF
V gene: TRBV24-1
clone size: NA

CDR3 protein: CASSLGAGSGNTIYF
V gene: TRBV7-9
clone size: few

CDR3 protein: CASSGGNGKLFF
V gene: TRBV2
clone size: many

CDR3 protein: CASSDLGNEQFF
V gene: TRBV6-4
clone size: NA

CDR3 protein: CSARDRRGVFQETQYF
V gene: TRBV20-1
clone size: few

CDR3 protein: CASSSFTTYEQYF
V gene: TRBV7-2
clone size: few

CDR3 protein: CASSQGSEMNTEAFF
V gene: TRBV4-1
clone size: once

CDR3 protein: CASSLGQGEVYGYTF
V gene: TRBV4-1
clone size: few

CDR3 protein: CASSPSGTRLSTGQFF
V gene: TRBV4-1
clone size: NA

CDR3 protein: CASKLASTDTQYF
V gene: TRBV11-2
clone size: NA

CDR3 protein: CATGNNEKLFF
V gene: TRBV12-3/TRBV12-4
clone size: NA

CDR3 protein: CASSIGGQGTEAFF
V gene: TRBV7-9
clone size: NA

CDR3 protein: CASSVMGTAGELFF
V gene: TRBV5-1
clone size: few

CDR3 protein: CASSRGPDLVYTF
V gene: TRBV7-9
clone size: NA

CDR3 protein: CASGLVAGTQYF
V gene: TRBV12-5
clone size: few

CDR3 protein: CASSQDLVGPYEQYF
V gene: TRBV4-3
clone size: few

CDR3 protein: CASSRLSSSSYEQYF
V gene: TRBV4-3
clone size: few

CDR3 protein: CSAAGTVNTEAFF
V gene: TRBV20-1
clone size: NA

CDR3 protein: CSVLDTGELFF
V gene: TRBV29-1
clone size: NA

CDR3 protein: CASAPNRQAFGYGYTF
V gene: TRBV6-7
clone size: NA

CDR3 protein: CASSQRDRALTDTQYF
V gene: TRBV3-1
clone size: NA

CDR3 protein: CASSLAWNREGDTQYF
V gene: TRBV7-2
clone size: few

CDR3 protein: CSGTEPPLGGGGKKEQFF
V gene: TRBV29-1
clone size: NA

CDR3 protein: CASRLRDSPYEQYF
V gene: TRBV27
clone size: few

CDR3 protein: CSAAVDRTDYGYTF
V gene: TRBV20-1
clone size: NA

CDR3 protein: CASSQDDKPGPTSYEQYF
V gene: TRBV4-3
clone size: NA

CDR3 protein: CASMTTPLRSTEAFF
V gene: TRBV6-1
clone size: few

CDR3 protein: CASSPSGSTDTQYF
V gene: TRBV18
clone size: many

CDR3 protein: CASSSQAYEQYF
V gene: TRBV5-1
clone size: NA

CDR3 protein: CASRADRSNQPQHF
V gene: TRBV6-1
clone size: NA

CDR3 protein: CASTLRASTDAQYF
V gene: TRBV12-3/TRBV12-4
clone size: once

CDR3 protein: CASSLSGGLKTDTQYF
V gene: TRBV7-2
clone size: few

CDR3 protein: CASKGGETQYF
V gene: TRBV6-4
clone size: NA